Below, 26 T cell receptor beta chains from the same sample are listed, as sequenced in a study of shared clonotypes between healthy human individuals. Repertoires were generated with immunoSEQ multiplex PCR, while TCRdb's copy carries only in-frame clones and drops some. The sample carries 2 million to 3 million clones, roughly 93% recorded once. Material: naive CD4+ T cells from PBMCs. Subset of the sample: CD45RA+ positively selected. The receptors here all came from a man younger than 30 in good health. Some clones in this sample may be carry-over from other donors' samples.

V is TRBV2 and J is TRBJ1-1; D not resolved. This CDR3 contains 14 residues. Trimming took off 3 bases at V and 3 bases at J, with 11 bases between the two ends. Per germline, CDR1 SNHLY and CDR2 FYNNEI. CDR3 sequence (DNA): TGTGCCAGCAGTGATGAGCCCGGGTACACTGAAGCTTTCTTT. It codes for CASSDEPGYTEAFF.

This chain connects TRBV28 to TRBJ1-1; perhaps TRBD1 as D (6 bases). Looked up from germline, CDR1 is MDHEN and CDR2 is SYDVKM. The V and J ends lost 2 bases and 0 bases respectively, with 10 bases between them. The CDR3 is 15 residues long. As DNA, the CDR3 is TGTGCCAGCAGTTTAGGGGGCAGTGTGAACACTGAAGCTTTCTTT. Its translation: CASSLGGSVNTEAFF.

The chain is built from TRBV5-1 and TRBJ1-3; the match to TRBD1 covers 10 bases. The CDR3 sequence is 14 residues long. J lost 8 bases, V lost 2 bases, and 4 bases had no gene match. In germline, CDR1 is SGHRS, CDR2 YFSETQ. Here the CDR3 reads CASSFGQGVHTIYF. CDR3 in DNA: TGCGCCAGCAGCTTCGGACAGGGGGTCCACACCATATATTTT.

This clone turned up a few times. Other DNA sequences of this sample code for an identical CDR3. The V gene is TRBV6-5, the J gene TRBJ1-5; the D is unclear. The CDR3 sequence is 15 residues long. Trimming pared 6 bases from V and 3 bases from J, leaving 15 bases between. In germline, CDR1 is MNHEY, CDR2 SVGAGI. The DNA of the CDR3 is TGTGCCAGCAGGCCTGAGTGGGCAGTCAATCAGCCCCAGCATTTT. Residues: CASRPEWAVNQPQHF.

This clone was picked up a small number of times. This sequence joins TRBV5-1 and TRBJ2-5, with TRBD2 identical over 16 bases. The CDR3 loop spans 17 amino acids. Germline V CDR1 and CDR2: SGHRS, YFSETQ. Trimming took 4 bases from V and 5 from J; bases not matched to a gene: 8. CDR3: CASSPGTSGGGSETQYF. CDR3 bases: TGCGCCAGCAGCCCCGGGACTAGCGGGGGGGGATCTGAGACCCAGTACTTC.

V usage is TRBV28 and J usage is TRBJ1-1; D may be TRBD1 (6 bases). V shed 4 bases and J shed 2 bases, with 14 bases lying between them. Germline-derived CDR1 and CDR2 are MDHEN and SYDVKM. The CDR3 covers 15 residues. The CDR3 loop reads CASSSTGQVNTEAFF. Written as DNA, the CDR3 is TGTGCCAGCAGTTCCACAGGGCAGGTCAACACTGAAGCTTTCTTT.

The V and J genes are TRBV10-3 and TRBJ2-7; D not resolved. Trimming cost V 5 bases and J 7 bases, with 15 bases left between them. Germline V lookup: CDR1 ENHRY, CDR2 SYGVKD. This CDR3 region has 13 residues. CDR3 sequence: CAISPGPAPEQYF. The CDR3 DNA sequence: TGTGCCATCAGTCCGGGCCCGGCGCCAGAGCAGTACTTC.

This clone is a singleton in its sample. J is TRBJ2-2 and V is TRBV15; no clear D. The CDR3 loop spans 14 amino acids. The germline V gene has CDR1 LNHNV and CDR2 YYDKDF (reference sequence). V was clipped by 4 bases and J by 2 bases, with 8 bases between them. The CDR3 protein is CATSTASNTGELFF. CDR3 sequence (DNA): TGTGCCACCAGCACGGCTAGTAACACCGGGGAGCTGTTTTTT.

V usage is TRBV28 and J usage is TRBJ1-1, with 10 positions matching TRBD1. This CDR3 contains 15 residues. V shed 6 bases, J shed 3 bases, and the junction held 7 bases outside the gene matches. In germline, CDR1 is MDHEN, CDR2 SYDVKM. CDR3: CASRELTGGHTEAFF. CDR3 bases: TGTGCCAGCAGAGAACTGACAGGGGGCCACACTGAAGCTTTCTTT.

CDR3 region: CASKRDRVGYTF. In nucleotides, the CDR3 is TGTGCCAGCAAACGGGACAGGGTCGGCTACACCTTC. The V and J genes are TRBV2 and TRBJ1-2, with TRBD1 identical over 9 bases. Germline CDR1 is SNHLY and CDR2 is FYNNEI. The CDR3 is 12 residues long. V trimming: 7 bases; J trimming: 8 bases; junction bases outside the gene matches: 5.

V gene TRBV9 combines with J gene TRBJ2-2; 7 bases match TRBD2. CDR3 length equals 16 residues. Germline V gene lookup returns CDR1 SGDLS and CDR2 YYNGEE. V lost 1 base, J lost 3 bases, and 6 bases stayed unmatched. The CDR3 coding sequence is TGTGCCAGCAGCGTATCGGGCGGGAGTTACACCGGGGAGCTGTTTTTT. It encodes CASSVSGGSYTGELFF.

This chain links TRBV10-1 with TRBJ2-1; 8 bases are a match to TRBD2. Germline lookup yields CDR1 WNHNN and CDR2 SYGVQD (reference sequence). This CDR3 spans 14 amino acids. V shed 6 bases and J 8 bases; nucleotides not matched to a gene: 9. The CDR3 is CASSPSGRIDEQFF. In DNA, the CDR3 is TGCGCCAGCAGCCCGAGCGGGAGAATCGATGAGCAGTTCTTC.

This chain connects TRBV10-3 to TRBJ2-2, with D possibly matching TRBD1 (5 bases). Germline V gene lookup returns CDR1 ENHRY and CDR2 SYGVKD. The length of the CDR3 is 13 residues. Trimming removed 8 bases from V and 7 bases from J, with 14 bases in between. Here the CDR3 reads CAIQSEGVGELFF. The CDR3 coding sequence is TGTGCCATCCAATCGGAAGGGGTCGGGGAGCTGTTTTTT.

The gene calls are TRBV7-9 and TRBJ1-1; D is undetermined. The CDR3 is 15 residues long. The germline V gene has CDR1 SEHNR and CDR2 FQNEAQ (reference sequence). The ends were cut back, 5 bases at V and 2 bases at J, with 15 bases in the middle. This CDR3 reads CASSGMDGSNTEAFF. CDR3 nucleotide sequence: TGTGCCAGCAGCGGTATGGACGGGAGCAACACTGAAGCTTTCTTT.

In its sample, this clone was seen once. The chain has TRBV5-1 and TRBJ2-7, with no clear D. Trimming stripped 1 base from V and 7 bases from J, with 6 bases between. Germline-derived CDR1 and CDR2 are SGHRS and YFSETQ. This CDR3 is 11 amino acids long. DNA for the CDR3: TGCGCCAGCAGCTTGAAAGGGGAGCAGTACTTC. It codes for CASSLKGEQYF.

The J gene is TRBJ2-1, the V gene TRBV7-3; D gene unclear. This CDR3 region has 16 residues. Germline V lookup: CDR1 SGHTA, CDR2 FQGTGA. V was clipped by 0 bases and J by 5 bases, with 14 bases between them. The CDR3, as DNA: TGTGCCAGCAGCTTAACAGCGCGGAGTAAGCACAATGAGCAGTTCTTC. Translated, it gives CASSLTARSKHNEQFF.

V usage is TRBV5-6 and J usage is TRBJ1-1; D not resolved. The CDR3 is 15 amino acids. Germline V lookup: CDR1 SGHDT, CDR2 YYEEEE. Trimming left V 4 bases short and J 0 bases short, with 13 bases between. CDR3 coding DNA: TGTGCCAGCAGCCGCGACCCCACATTGAACACTGAAGCTTTCTTT. Residues: CASSRDPTLNTEAFF.

This clone has a single count. The chain combines TRBV7-6 with TRBJ2-1; 12 bases agree with TRBD2. Germline assignment: CDR1 SGHVS and CDR2 FNYEAQ. The CDR3 extends over 17 amino acids. Losses at the gene ends were 2 bases for V and 4 bases for J; bases not matched to a gene: 6. The chain's CDR3 is CASSLPTSGSRYNEQFF. The CDR3 DNA sequence: TGTGCCAGCAGCTTACCGACTAGCGGGAGTCGATACAATGAGCAGTTCTTC.

CDR3 bases: TGTGCCAGCAGCTTAGGCGGTGGCGGGCGTAGCAATGAGCAGTTCTTC. Residues: CASSLGGGGRSNEQFF. The gene calls are TRBV13 and TRBJ2-1; D may be TRBD2 (5 bases). The V end was cut by 0 bases, the J end by 6 bases, with 15 bases between. Germline V gene lookup returns CDR1 PRHDT and CDR2 FYEKMQ (reference sequence). The CDR3 sequence is 16 residues long.

This chain joins TRBV25-1 and TRBJ2-2, with a possible D match to TRBD2 (6 bases). This CDR3 contains 15 residues. The V end was cut by 4 bases, the J end by 4 bases, with 13 bases between. Germline CDR1 is MGHDK and CDR2 is SYGVNS. CDR3: CASSGLGGFTGELFF. For the CDR3, the DNA is TGTGCCAGCAGTGGATTAGGAGGGTTCACCGGGGAGCTGTTTTTT.

Notes on this clone: This sample also contains other DNA sequences that code for the same CDR3. The chain employs TRBV7-2 and TRBJ2-7; D is unresolved. The germline V gene encodes CDR1 SGHTA and CDR2 FQGNSA. V lost 1 base, J lost 0 bases, and 7 bases lay in between. The CDR3 is 14 amino acids. This CDR3 reads CASSLGVHSYEQYF. Here the CDR3 DNA reads TGTGCCAGCAGCTTAGGGGTACACTCCTACGAGCAGTACTTC.

This chain connects TRBV5-1 to TRBJ1-5, with D possibly matching TRBD1 (6 bases). Between the trimmed V and J ends, which lost 3 bases and 6 bases, there was a span of 13 bases. Germline assignment: CDR1 SGHRS and CDR2 YFSETQ. The CDR3 has 14 residues. CDR3 coding DNA: TGCGCCAGCAGCTCTTCAACAGGGAGTCAGCCCCAGCATTTT. Translated: CASSSSTGSQPQHF.

The chain employs TRBV11-2 and TRBJ2-3; 9 bases are shared with TRBD2. The length of the CDR3 is 14 residues. Germline trimming cut 6 bases from V and 1 base from J; bases unmatched to any gene: 2. Germline V lookup: CDR1 SGHAT, CDR2 FQNNGV. This CDR3 reads CASSRTSGTDTQYF. The CDR3 coding sequence is TGTGCCAGCAGTCGGACTAGCGGCACAGATACGCAGTATTTT.

The chain has TRBV15 and TRBJ2-1, with D possibly being TRBD1 (5 bases). The CDR3 extends over 15 amino acids. V was shortened by 5 bases and J by 0 bases, with 11 bases between the two germline ends. The V gene's germline CDR1 is LNHNV and CDR2 YYDKDF (reference sequence). CDR3 nucleotides: TGTGCCACCAGCGGAACAGGATACTCCTACAATGAGCAGTTCTTC. It yields the protein CATSGTGYSYNEQFF.

This clone was seen once. Lacking the conserved final phenylalanine or tryptophan, this CDR3 likely reflects a read error. The limits of the CDR3 on the DNA are not certain, so only TCRdb's listed CDR3 is given. The J gene is TRBJ2-7, the V gene TRBV28; the D segment call TRBD2 is taken from the table without a DNA check. Per germline, CDR1 MDHEN and CDR2 SYDVKM. The length of the CDR3 is 15 amino acids, counting both ends. CDR3 sequence reads: CASSSGGGRTNLHPP.

V and J are TRBV6-6 and TRBJ2-3, with TRBD2 matching over 10 bases. The V and J ends lost 3 bases and 2 bases, in that order; junction bases with no gene match: 5. This CDR3 contains 16 residues. Germline assignment: CDR1 MNHNY and CDR2 SVGAGI (reference sequence). The CDR3 DNA sequence: TGTGCCAGCAGTTATGCTAGCGGGAGCTACACAGATACGCAGTATTTT. Translated: CASSYASGSYTDTQYF.